This T cell receptor (beta chain) was observed in a study of blood T cell repertoires in COVID-19. Using immunoSEQ multiplex PCR, the repertoire was profiled, and TCRdb retains in-frame clones only, with some absent. The table lists over 90,000 clones, around 73% of them singletons. Trimming took off 0 bases at V and 9 bases at J, with 18 bases between the two ends. Germline V CDR1 and CDR2: MNHEY, SVGEGT. The CDR3 is made up of 15 amino acids. This clone was picked up many times. Sample: peripheral blood. The V and J genes are TRBV6-2 or TRBV6-3 and TRBJ2-7; the D gene is possibly TRBD2 (5 bases). The clonotype was recovered from a man aged 55 to 70 with active or convalescent COVID-19. The CDR3 spells CASSYSIPTAGGQYV. DNA of the CDR3: TGTGCCAGCAGTTACTCGATCCCGACGGCCGGAGGGCAGTACGTC.